A single sample gave rise to the 15 T cell receptor beta chains below, sequenced in a study of blood T cell repertoires in COVID-19 (dated by TCRdb to about 2020). The library was produced with the immunoSEQ multiplex PCR assay. Held by TCRdb, this immuneACCESS table contains in-frame sequences only and omits some clones. Under half of the omission traces to an unresolved V gene where checked; the cause of the rest is unknown. For this sample there are roughly 220,000 clones; approximately 86% appear just once. 3% to 4.5% of the sample comes from the top ten. The sequenced material came from PBMCs or T cells enriched from blood (not recorded which). The receptors come from a woman in her forties with acute COVID-19.

This chain connects TRBV28 to TRBJ1-2, with no clear D. This CDR3 has 14 amino acids. Between the trimmed V and J ends, which lost 2 bases and 4 bases, there was a span of 11 bases. Germline lookup yields CDR1 MDHEN and CDR2 SYDVKM. DNA of the CDR3: TGTGCCAGCAGTTTAACAGCGGCCTTCTATGGCTACACCTTC. This translates into CASSLTAAFYGYTF.

The V gene is TRBV12-3 or TRBV12-4, the J gene TRBJ1-1; D remains ambiguous. The ends were cut back, 5 bases at V and 7 bases at J, with 14 bases in the middle. This CDR3 is 13 amino acids long. This CDR3 is CASSPTGVSEAFF. The CDR3 DNA sequence: TGTGCCAGCAGTCCGACCGGGGTCAGTGAAGCTTTCTTT.

The chain has TRBV5-1 and TRBJ2-1; 7 positions agree with TRBD1. V shed 3 bases and J 7 bases; nucleotides not matched to a gene: 7. The germline CDR1 and CDR2 sequences are SGHRS and YFSETQ. The CDR3 sequence is 14 residues long. Here the CDR3 reads CASSSSDRQNEQFF. In nucleotides, the CDR3 is TGCGCCAGCAGCTCCTCGGACAGGCAAAATGAGCAGTTCTTC.

This clone was observed a few times. The chain has TRBV7-2 and TRBJ2-2, with a possible D match to TRBD2 (7 bases). The CDR3 is 17 amino acids. V lost 1 base to trimming and J lost 2 bases, with 14 bases between them. Germline CDR1 SGHTA, CDR2 FQGNSA. The CDR3 spells CASSLGGRGRNTGELFF. In nucleotides, the CDR3 is TGTGCCAGCAGCTTAGGGGGGCGCGGGAGAAACACCGGGGAGCTGTTTTTT.

The chain is built from TRBV30 and TRBJ2-6, with D possibly matching TRBD2 (6 bases). Trimming left V 8 bases short and J 2 bases short, with 10 bases between. Germline lookup yields CDR1 GTSNPN and CDR2 SVGIG (reference sequence). The length of the CDR3 is 13 residues. In DNA form, the CDR3 reads TGTGCCCGGGCGGGGACTGGGGCCAACGTCCTGACTTTC. This codes for CARAGTGANVLTF.

The table lists this clone with a few counts. The chain couples TRBV4-1 to TRBJ1-1, with D uncertain. This CDR3 region has 13 residues. Germline V CDR1 and CDR2: MGHRA, YSYEKL. Trimming left V 3 bases short and J 1 base short, with 6 bases between. CDR3 region: CASSQSRNTEAFF. The CDR3 nucleotides are TGCGCCAGCAGCCAGTCCAGGAACACTGAAGCTTTCTTT.

V gene TRBV7-9 combines with J gene TRBJ2-3, with D possibly TRBD1 on 6 matching bases. V shed 5 bases and J shed 7 bases, with 13 bases lying between them. Germline V gives CDR1 SEHNR, CDR2 FQNEAQ (reference sequence). There are 13 residues in the CDR3. CDR3 region: CASSRSRGNTQYF. The CDR3, as DNA: TGTGCCAGCAGCCGAAGTAGGGGGAATACGCAGTATTTT.

This chain connects TRBV27 to TRBJ2-1; 15 bases are shared with TRBD2. V gave up 5 bases and J gave up 8 bases; unmatched junction bases: 10. Germline values: CDR1 MNHEY, CDR2 SMNVEV (reference sequence). The CDR3 has 17 residues. Here the CDR3 reads CASSKGLAGGPADEQFF. The CDR3 DNA reads as TGTGCCAGCAGTAAGGGACTAGCGGGAGGCCCCGCCGATGAGCAGTTCTTC.

The CDR3 region has the DNA TGTGCCAGCGGGGGGGGGAGCGGAAACACCATATATTTT. This sequence encodes CASGGGSGNTIYF. The V call is TRBV28, the J call TRBJ1-3; the D gene is possibly TRBD1 (5 bases). CDR1 and CDR2 from the germline V gene are MDHEN and SYDVKM. The CDR3 contains 13 residues. The V gene lost 8 bases and the J gene lost 4 bases, with 12 bases spanning the gap.

With respect to this clone: Germline and junction disagree at one end, which may indicate a read error. V gene TRBV5-4 combines with J gene TRBJ2-7, with TRBD1 matching over 9 bases. Germline CDR1 and CDR2: SGHNT and YYREEE (reference sequence). The CDR3 sequence is 16 residues long. The CDR3 DNA sequence: TGTGCCAGCAGCTTGGCCGGGGGACAGGGATCCCCCAATCAAAACTTC. It encodes CASSLAGGQGSPNQNF.

The J gene is TRBJ1-2, the V gene TRBV7-6, with a weak D call TRBD1 (6 bases). V was clipped by 4 bases and J by 4 bases, with 13 bases between them. The CDR3 spans 14 residues. Germline CDR1 SGHVS, CDR2 FNYEAQ. CDR3 amino acids: CASSSRRGSYGYTF. CDR3 sequence (DNA): TGTGCCAGCAGCTCCCGTAGGGGGTCCTATGGCTACACCTTC.

This clone is a singleton in its sample. The rearrangement uses TRBV7-3 and TRBJ2-5; 13 nucleotides match TRBD2. This CDR3 is built from 18 residues. Per the germline V gene, CDR1 is SGHTA and CDR2 is FQGTGA. Trimming cost V 2 bases and J 5 bases; bases outside gene matches: 11. The CDR3 nucleotides read TGTGCCAGCAGCTTAGGGTCCGGGACTAGCGGGGCGGCGGAGACCCAGTACTTC. Its translation is CASSLGSGTSGAAETQYF.

The chain is built from TRBV27 and TRBJ2-7, with unresolved D. CDR1 and CDR2 from the germline V gene are MNHEY and SMNVEV (reference sequence). The V gene lost 3 bases and the J gene lost 2 bases, with 8 bases spanning the gap. CDR3 length: 13 amino acids. The CDR3 coding sequence is TGTGCCAGCAGTTTGGGCCCGCCCTACGAGCAGTACTTC. Translated, it gives CASSLGPPYEQYF.

The chain links TRBV12-3 or TRBV12-4 to TRBJ2-7; 9 nucleotides match TRBD1. The J segment lost 7 bases and the V segment lost 5 bases, leaving 6 bases of the junction unmatched. The CDR3 is 13 amino acids. CDR3 nucleotides: TGTGCCAGCAGTGCTGGGACAGGGTATGAGCAGTACTTC. Amino acids: CASSAGTGYEQYF.

The gene calls are TRBV27 and TRBJ1-6; no clear D gene. The CDR3 has 14 amino acids. V lost 4 bases and J lost 4, with 8 bases in between. The germline CDR1 and CDR2 sequences are MNHEY and SMNVEV (reference sequence). The CDR3 reads CASSYVTYNSPLHF. The DNA of the CDR3 is TGTGCCAGCAGTTATGTCACTTATAATTCACCCCTCCACTTT.